Here is one T cell receptor (beta chain) with its context. Its antigen is not known. RNA extraction and reverse transcription yielded cDNA as sequencing template. Profiled with immunoSEQ multiplex PCR; TCRdb holds only in-frame clones, not every one. Of 250,000 to 350,000 clones detected, 60% appear once; the ten largest clones hold about 0.89%. The data are from a study of CD8+ T cells in alopecia areata. The wider study: Treated patients swallowed 5 to 10 mg of oral tofacitinib twice daily. Overall study findings and caveats: The study found that many expanded lesional clones persisted in scalp and blood during tofacitinib. With patients, TCR sharing proved less clear than in mice, a difference possibly related to HLA.

CDR3 length: 16 amino acids. Germline CDR1 reads LNHDA; CDR2 reads SQIVND (reference sequence). V lost 9 bases, J lost 0 bases, and 19 bases lay in between. Treatment indicated: oral pan-JAK inhibitor, 5-10 mg twice daily. The sequencing here drew on CD4+ T cells sorted from blood, taken around week 54, from a patient treated with tofacitinib. The rearrangement joins TRBV19 to TRBJ2-3, with D perhaps matching TRBD2 (6 bases). This TCR was sampled from a human donor with alopecia areata. CDR3 sequence: CASSLGAGSSTDTQYF. The CDR3 DNA sequence: TGTGCCAGCTCCCTGGGAGCGGGCTCTAGCACAGATACGCAGTATTTT.